This TCR beta chain was identified during a study of shared clonotypes between healthy human individuals. Overall study results and limits: The generation probabilities recorded for non-shared clonotypes fell below those of clonotypes shared by all four donors.

Libraries were prepared by immunoSEQ multiplex PCR; TCRdb keeps only in-frame clonotypes and omits some of them. Of over a million clones in the sample, 95% to 97% are singletons; the top ten hold about 1%. This clone has just one count. Its antigen is undetermined. Material for sequencing was naive CD4+ T cells sorted from blood. Subset of the sample: CD45RA+ positively selected. The sequence came from a man aged 25 to 40 in good health.

CDR3 sequence reads: CAISELGGDEQYF. For the CDR3, the DNA is TGTGCCATCAGTGAGTTAGGAGGTGACGAGCAGTACTTC. This chain joins TRBV10-3 and TRBJ2-7; TRBD2 is a possible D gene (5 bases). Trimming cost V 1 base and J 5 bases, with 9 bases left between them. The CDR3 is 13 residues long. CDR1 ENHRY and CDR2 SYGVKD come from the germline V gene.